This TCR beta chain was obtained from a study of radiation and T cells in renal cell carcinoma. Of note for this clone: Relative to the germline gene, one junction end is altered; a read error may explain this.

Germline V lookup: CDR1 SSHAT, CDR2 FNYEAQ (reference sequence). This CDR3 region has 13 residues. Specified time point: blood 2 weeks post-SBRT. Regarding treatment: 15 Gy SBRT to primary tumor, nephrectomy 4 weeks later. After SBRT, blood was collected at 2 and 4 weeks, plus baseline. Clear cell pathology was present in this patient's renal cell carcinoma. Sequenced by immunoSEQ multiplex PCR; TCRdb stores in-frame clones only, minus some. This sample has some 150,000 clones; 80% to 90% occur once, and the top ten carry under 15%. The TCR comes from a woman aged 50 to 60 with renal cell carcinoma. This chain connects TRBV7-7 to TRBJ2-5; the D gene could be TRBD1 or TRBD2 (5 bases each). Sequencing used blood, obtained from a patient whose treatment included radiotherapy and nephrectomy. As DNA, the CDR3 is TGTGCTAGCAGCTTAGAGAGGGACGAGACCCAGTACTTC. As protein: CASSLERDETQYF.